The T cell receptor beta chain under discussion was sequenced for a study of T cell responses to AZD1222 COVID-19 vaccine. Points from the study as a whole: Along spike, vaccine-associated CD4 TCRs were found throughout, with dominance at 160-218 and 743-854. Donors, mostly white British, included more females; clonal diversity was possibly underestimated.

The method was immunoSEQ multiplex PCR; TCRdb's version includes in-frame clones alone and lacks a portion of them. The data hold approximately 100,000 clones, with around 90% observed a single time. Trimming stripped 5 bases from V and 2 bases from J, with 7 bases between. The CDR3 loop spans 13 amino acids. Germline-derived CDR1 and CDR2 are MNHEY and SMNVEV (reference sequence). Regarding this clone: Its antigen remains unidentified.

The input for sequencing was peripheral blood, taken on day 0 of MenACWY control vaccination. V is TRBV27 and J is TRBJ1-5, with unresolved D. This TCR was recovered from an adult in good health. This CDR3 reads CASSTQGNQPQHF. CDR3 DNA: TGTGCCAGCAGTACCCAGGGCAATCAGCCCCAGCATTTT.